The table lists the clone carrying this T cell receptor (beta chain) with a few counts. Its specificity is not known. The treatment here: oral pan-JAK inhibitor, 5-10 mg twice daily. Separation by sorting yielded CD4+ and CD8+ T cells from PBMCs. RNA was isolated and reverse transcribed to cDNA, the sequencing template. Assay used: immunoSEQ multiplex PCR; TCRdb lists only in-frame clones, some missing. The data contain roughly 200,000 clones, about 55% of them singletons. This sample was taken from a study of CD8+ T cells in alopecia areata. Study-wide background: Those treated were given oral tofacitinib at 5 to 10 mg twice daily.

Looked up from germline, CDR1 is PRHDT and CDR2 is FYEKMQ (reference sequence). V was trimmed by 4 bases and J by 0 bases, leaving 12 bases between them. The CDR3 runs to 15 residues. Study-wide results and limits: Scalp clonality decreased significantly with tofacitinib, and so did expanded CD8+ clones among the top 100. One nonresponder makes the tie between baseline CD8+ expansion and response uncertain.

This specimen consisted of CD8+ T cells sorted from blood, obtained at week 24, from a patient treated with tofacitinib. The receptor was isolated from a human donor with alopecia areata. This chain uses TRBV13 with TRBJ1-2; no clear D gene. The CDR3 loop is CASSSQTLPNYGYTF. The CDR3 nucleotides are TGTGCCAGCAGCTCACAGACGCTCCCTAACTATGGCTACACCTTC.